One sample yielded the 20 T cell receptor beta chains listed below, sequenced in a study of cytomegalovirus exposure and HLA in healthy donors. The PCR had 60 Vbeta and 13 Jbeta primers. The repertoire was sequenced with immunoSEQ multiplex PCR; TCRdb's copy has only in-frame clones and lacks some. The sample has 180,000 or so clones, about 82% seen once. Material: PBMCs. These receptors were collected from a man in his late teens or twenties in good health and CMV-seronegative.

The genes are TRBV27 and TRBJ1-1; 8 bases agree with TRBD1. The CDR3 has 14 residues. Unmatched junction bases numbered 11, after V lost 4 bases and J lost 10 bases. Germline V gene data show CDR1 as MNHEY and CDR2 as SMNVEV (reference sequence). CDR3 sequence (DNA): TGTGCCAGCAGTTCTATACAGGGGGTCCGTGGAGCTTTCTTT. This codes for CASSSIQGVRGAFF.

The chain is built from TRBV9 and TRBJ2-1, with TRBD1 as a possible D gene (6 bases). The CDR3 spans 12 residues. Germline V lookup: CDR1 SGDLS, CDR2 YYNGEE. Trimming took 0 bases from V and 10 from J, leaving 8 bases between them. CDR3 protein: CASSVAQGEQFF. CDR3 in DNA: TGTGCCAGCAGCGTAGCTCAGGGGGAGCAGTTCTTC.

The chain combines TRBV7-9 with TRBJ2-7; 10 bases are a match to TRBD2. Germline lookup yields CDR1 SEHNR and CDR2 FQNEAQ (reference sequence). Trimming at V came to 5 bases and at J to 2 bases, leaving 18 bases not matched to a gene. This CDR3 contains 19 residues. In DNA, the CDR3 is TGTGCCAGCAGCCCCAGGGTTGGTAGCGGGAGGAACCGTCCCTACGAGCAGTACTTC. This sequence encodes CASSPRVGSGRNRPYEQYF.

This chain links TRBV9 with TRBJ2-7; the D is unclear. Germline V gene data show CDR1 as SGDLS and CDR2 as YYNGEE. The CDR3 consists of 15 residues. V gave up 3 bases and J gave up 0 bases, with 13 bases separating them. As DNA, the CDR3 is TGTGCCAGCAGCGCTGATCCTTTTAGCTCCTACGAGCAGTACTTC. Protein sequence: CASSADPFSSYEQYF.

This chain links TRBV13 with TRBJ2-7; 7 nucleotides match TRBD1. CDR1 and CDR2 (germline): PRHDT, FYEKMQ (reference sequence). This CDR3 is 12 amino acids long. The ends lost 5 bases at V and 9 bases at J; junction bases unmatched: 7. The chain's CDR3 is CASSPGQVRQYF. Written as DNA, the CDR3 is TGTGCCAGCAGCCCAGGACAGGTGAGGCAGTACTTC.

The CDR3 sequence: CASTRSGNSPLHF. The CDR3 DNA reads as TGTGCCAGCACCAGATCGGGGAATTCACCCCTCCACTTT. The chain carries TRBV28 and TRBJ1-6; D gene ambiguous. V was shortened by 7 bases and J by 7 bases, with 11 bases between the two germline ends. Germline V lookup: CDR1 MDHEN, CDR2 SYDVKM. The CDR3 extends over 13 amino acids.

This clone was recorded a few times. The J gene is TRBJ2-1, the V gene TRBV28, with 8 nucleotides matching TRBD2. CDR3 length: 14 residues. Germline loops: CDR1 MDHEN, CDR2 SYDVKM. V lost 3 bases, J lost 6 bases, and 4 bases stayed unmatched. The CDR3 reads CASSFLAGRNEQFF. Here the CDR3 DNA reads TGTGCCAGCAGTTTCCTAGCGGGTCGCAATGAGCAGTTCTTC.

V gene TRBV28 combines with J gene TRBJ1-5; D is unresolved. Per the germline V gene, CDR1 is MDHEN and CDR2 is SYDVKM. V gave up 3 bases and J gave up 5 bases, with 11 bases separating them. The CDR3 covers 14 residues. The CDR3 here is CASSLTGKYQPQHF. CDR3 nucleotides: TGTGCCAGCAGTTTGACGGGAAAATATCAGCCCCAGCATTTT.

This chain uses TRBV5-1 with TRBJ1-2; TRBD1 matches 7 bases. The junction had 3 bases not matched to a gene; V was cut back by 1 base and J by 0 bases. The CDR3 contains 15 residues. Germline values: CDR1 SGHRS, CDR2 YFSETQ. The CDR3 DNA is TGCGCCAGCAGCTTGAGACAGGGTTCTAACTATGGCTACACCTTC. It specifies CASSLRQGSNYGYTF.

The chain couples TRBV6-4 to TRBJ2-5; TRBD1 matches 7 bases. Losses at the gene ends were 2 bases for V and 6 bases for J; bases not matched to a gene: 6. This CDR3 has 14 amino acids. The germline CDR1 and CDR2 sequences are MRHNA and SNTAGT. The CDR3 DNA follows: TGTGCCAGCAGTGACCTGACAGGGTCGAAGACCCAGTACTTC. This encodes CASSDLTGSKTQYF.

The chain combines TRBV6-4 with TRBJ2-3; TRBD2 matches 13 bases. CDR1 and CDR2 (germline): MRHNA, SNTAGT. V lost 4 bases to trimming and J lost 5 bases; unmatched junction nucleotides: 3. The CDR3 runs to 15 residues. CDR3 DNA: TGTGCCAGCAGTGTCGGACTAGCGGGAGTAGATACGCAGTATTTT. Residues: CASSVGLAGVDTQYF.

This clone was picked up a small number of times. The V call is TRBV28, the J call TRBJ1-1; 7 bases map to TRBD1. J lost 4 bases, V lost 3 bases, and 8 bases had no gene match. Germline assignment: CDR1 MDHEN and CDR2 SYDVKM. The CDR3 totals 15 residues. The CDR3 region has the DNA TGTGCCAGCAGTTTGGTGGGGGCAGGGGGCACTGAAGCTTTCTTT. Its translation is CASSLVGAGGTEAFF.

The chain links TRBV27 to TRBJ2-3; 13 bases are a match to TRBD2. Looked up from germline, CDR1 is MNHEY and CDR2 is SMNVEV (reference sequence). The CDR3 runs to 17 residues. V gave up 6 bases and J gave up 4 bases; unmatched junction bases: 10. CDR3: CASRPIGLAGVSDTQYF. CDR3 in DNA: TGTGCCAGCAGACCTATCGGACTAGCGGGAGTTTCAGATACGCAGTATTTT.

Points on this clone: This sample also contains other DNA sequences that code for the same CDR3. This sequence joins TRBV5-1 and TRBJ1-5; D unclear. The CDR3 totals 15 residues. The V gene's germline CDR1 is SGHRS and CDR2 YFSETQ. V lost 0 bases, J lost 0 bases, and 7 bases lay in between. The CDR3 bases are TGCGCCAGCAGCTTGGCGGGTAATAGCAATCAGCCCCAGCATTTT. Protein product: CASSLAGNSNQPQHF.

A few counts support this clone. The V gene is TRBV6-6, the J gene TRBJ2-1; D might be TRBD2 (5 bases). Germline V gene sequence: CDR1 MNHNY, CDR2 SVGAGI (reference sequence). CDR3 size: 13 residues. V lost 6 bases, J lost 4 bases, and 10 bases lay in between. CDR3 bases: TGTGCCAGCAGGCCTACTAGTTACAATGAGCAGTTCTTC. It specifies CASRPTSYNEQFF.

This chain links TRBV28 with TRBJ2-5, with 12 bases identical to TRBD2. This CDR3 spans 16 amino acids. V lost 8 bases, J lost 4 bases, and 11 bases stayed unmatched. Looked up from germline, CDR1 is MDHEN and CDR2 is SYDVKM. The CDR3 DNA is TGTGCCAGCGGGGGGAGACTAGCGGGAGTAGGAGAGACCCAGTACTTC. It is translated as CASGGRLAGVGETQYF.

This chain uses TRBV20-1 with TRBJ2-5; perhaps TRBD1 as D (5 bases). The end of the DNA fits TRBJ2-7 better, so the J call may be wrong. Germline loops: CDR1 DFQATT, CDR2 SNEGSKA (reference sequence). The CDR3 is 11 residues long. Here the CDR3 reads CSLKQEREQYF. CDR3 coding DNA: TGCAGTCTTAAACAGGAGCGCGAGCAGTACTTC.

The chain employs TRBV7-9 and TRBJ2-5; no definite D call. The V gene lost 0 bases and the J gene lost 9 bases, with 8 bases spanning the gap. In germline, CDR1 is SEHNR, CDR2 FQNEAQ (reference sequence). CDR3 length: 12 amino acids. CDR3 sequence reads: CASSLARVAQYF. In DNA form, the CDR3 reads TGTGCCAGCAGCTTAGCCCGGGTGGCCCAGTACTTC. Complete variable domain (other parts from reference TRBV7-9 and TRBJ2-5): DTGVSQNPRHKITKRGQNVTFRCDPISEHNRLYWYRQTLGQGPEFLTYFQNEAQLEKSRLLSDRFSAERPKGSFSTLEIQRTEQGDSAMYLCASSLARVAQYFGPGTRLLVL.

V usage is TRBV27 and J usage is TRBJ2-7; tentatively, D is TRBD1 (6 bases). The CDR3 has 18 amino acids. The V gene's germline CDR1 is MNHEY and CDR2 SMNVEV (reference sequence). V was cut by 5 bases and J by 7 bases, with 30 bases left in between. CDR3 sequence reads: CASSRDMDSAHPLREQYF. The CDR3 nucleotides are TGTGCCAGCAGTCGAGATATGGACAGTGCCCATCCCCTACGAGAGCAGTACTTC.

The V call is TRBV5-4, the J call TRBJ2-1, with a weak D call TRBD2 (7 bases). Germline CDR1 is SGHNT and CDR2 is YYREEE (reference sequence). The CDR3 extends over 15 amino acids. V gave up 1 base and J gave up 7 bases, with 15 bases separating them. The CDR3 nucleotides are TGTGCCAGCAGCTTGACGGGGGGCGCGGGGAATGAGCAGTTCTTC. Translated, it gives CASSLTGGAGNEQFF.